Listed here is a single T cell receptor beta chain. This record comes from a study of sequential checkpoint blockade in melanoma. Study-level information: First-line arms were nivolumab then ipilimumab, or the reverse, randomized 1:1. Each arm's sequence ended with maintenance nivolumab.

Generated by immunoSEQ multiplex PCR, the TCRdb table keeps only in-frame clones and is missing some. The table includes 30,000 to 40,000 clones, roughly 81% detected once. CDR3 length equals 13 residues. The V end was cut by 8 bases, the J end by 11 bases, with 19 bases between. Looked up from germline, CDR1 is MNHEY and CDR2 is SMNVEV (reference sequence). Treatment meaning: randomized to nivolumab then ipilimumab (arm A) or the reverse (arm B). PBMC sorting kept live CD3+CD8+ cells without CD19 or CD56. This receptor was taken from a human donor with melanoma. The chain couples TRBV27 to TRBJ1-5, with D tentatively TRBD1 (6 bases). The material sequenced was CD8+ T cells sorted from blood (inferred from file names), taken from a patient given nivolumab and ipilimumab in sequence. In nucleotides, the CDR3 is TGTGCCAGCTCGGGGGGCAGGGACCAGGCCCAGCATTTT. As protein: CASSGGRDQAQHF.